This entry lists 22 T cell receptor beta chains sequenced from one sample in a study of human T cells and chemical hapten exposure. From the RACE reads, TCRdb called clonotypes with MiXCR, one entry per CDR3 protein. The sample has more than 300,000 distinct CDR3 sequences, 5.1% seen once; the top ten hold approximately 2.8%. As to time point: pre-sensitization, week 0. Treatment in this sample: therapeutic diphenylcyclopropenone sensitization with weekly scalp DPC. The sequences come from whole blood, collected in connection with sensitization to the hapten diphenylcyclopropenone (DPC). The receptors were gathered from a woman in her 50s with alopecia areata. Some clones in this sample may be carry-over from other donors' samples.

This clonotype was picked up a small number of times. V and J are TRBV20-1 and TRBJ2-3, with 14 bases that match TRBD2. Trimming cost V 6 bases and J 3 bases; bases outside gene matches: 8. Germline-derived CDR1 and CDR2 are DFQATT and SNEGSKA (reference sequence). The CDR3 contains 16 residues. The CDR3 DNA reads TGCAGTGCCCTTTCGACTAGCGGGGGGGCAACAGATACGCAGTATTTT. It yields the protein CSALSTSGGATDTQYF.

This clonotype was counted only a few times. The chain couples TRBV7-2 to TRBJ2-5; TRBD2 agrees at 7 bases. The trim removed 3 bases at V and 3 bases at J, leaving 7 bases unmatched. The germline V gene encodes CDR1 SGHTA and CDR2 FQGNSA. The CDR3 has 15 residues. The CDR3 protein is CASSFSGAGEETQYF. CDR3 nucleotide sequence: TGTGCCAGCAGCTTCTCCGGGGCGGGGGAAGAGACCCAGTACTTC.

Many counts were recorded for this clonotype. The chain is built from TRBV12-3 or TRBV12-4 and TRBJ2-1; D is possibly TRBD1 (5 bases). Deletions cut 7 bases from V and 8 bases from J, with 15 bases between. This CDR3 contains 13 residues. The CDR3 coding sequence is TGTGCCAGCAAGGTAGAAGGGGCCCATGAGCAGTTCTTC. Protein sequence: CASKVEGAHEQFF.

This clonotype came up a few times. The rearrangement links TRBV10-2 to TRBJ2-3; 8 bases are shared with TRBD2. Germline loops: CDR1 WSHSY, CDR2 SAAADI. V trimming: 4 bases; J trimming: 2 bases; junction bases outside the gene matches: 5. CDR3 size: 15 residues. As DNA, the CDR3 is TGCGCCAGCAGTGGGGGACTAGGCGACACAGATACGCAGTATTTT. The encoded protein is CASSGGLGDTDTQYF.

This chain connects TRBV28 to TRBJ2-7; TRBD1 is a possible D gene (5 bases). Germline CDR1 MDHEN, CDR2 SYDVKM. The V gene lost 2 bases and the J gene lost 5 bases, with 25 bases spanning the gap. This CDR3 has 18 amino acids. For the CDR3, the DNA is TGTGCCAGCAGTTTAGGTACAACAGGACCTCCCTCTTTGAACGAGCAGTACTTC. Amino acids: CASSLGTTGPPSLNEQYF.

This clonotype was picked up many times. V is TRBV10-3 and J is TRBJ2-3; 7 positions match TRBD2. The V segment lost 4 bases and the J segment 4 bases; nucleotides outside the gene matches: 5. Germline V gene data show CDR1 as ENHRY and CDR2 as SYGVKD. This CDR3 is 14 amino acids long. The CDR3 here is CAISALGGSDTQYF. CDR3 DNA sequence: TGTGCCATCAGTGCCCTGGGGGGGTCAGATACGCAGTATTTT.

This clonotype occurred many times. This sequence joins TRBV10-3 and TRBJ2-4; D ambiguous. From germline, CDR1 is ENHRY and CDR2 SYGVKD. V shed 4 bases and J shed 0 bases, with 7 bases lying between them. The CDR3 runs 14 residues. The CDR3 DNA reads TGTGCCATCAGTGGGGATTTAGCCAAAAACATTCAGTACTTC. Its translation is CAISGDLAKNIQYF.

This clonotype appeared many times. The V and J genes are TRBV20-1 and TRBJ2-5, with 8 bases identical to TRBD2. The CDR3 has 15 amino acids. Germline-derived CDR1 and CDR2 are DFQATT and SNEGSKA (reference sequence). Trimming took 0 bases from V and 4 from J; bases not matched to a gene: 7. The CDR3, as DNA: TGCAGTGCTAGAGACCTGAGGAGCGGGAGAGAGACCCAGTACTTC. It is translated as CSARDLRSGRETQYF.

This clonotype was recorded many times. This chain links TRBV29-1 with TRBJ1-1, with D perhaps matching TRBD1 (6 bases). Trimming cost V 5 bases and J 5 bases, with 15 bases left between them. This CDR3 is built from 13 residues. In germline, CDR1 is SQVTM, CDR2 ANQGSEA. The CDR3 loop reads CSVLGAQGTEAFF. CDR3 in DNA: TGCAGCGTTCTGGGGGCGCAAGGAACTGAAGCTTTCTTT. Combining the CDR3 with reference TRBV29-1 and TRBJ1-1 gives the whole variable domain SAVISQKPSRDICQRGTSLTIQCQVDSQVTMMFWYRQQPGQSLTLIATANQGSEATYESGFVIDKFPISRPNLTFSTLTVSNMSPEDSSIYLCSVLGAQGTEAFFGQGTRLTVV.

The chain recombines TRBV20-1 with TRBJ1-3, with D maybe TRBD1 (6 bases). The germline gives CDR1 DFQATT, CDR2 SNEGSKA (reference sequence). Trimming shortened V by 6 bases and J by 1 base, and 13 bases separated the two germline ends. This CDR3 contains 14 residues. DNA of the CDR3: TGCAGTGCCGATGACAGGAGATCTGGAAACACCATATATTTT. Encoded protein: CSADDRRSGNTIYF.

This clonotype was observed many times. The chain carries TRBV12-3 or TRBV12-4 and TRBJ2-1, with D perhaps matching TRBD1 (5 bases). CDR3 length: 16 amino acids. The V end was cut by 7 bases, the J end by 5 bases, with 21 bases between. The CDR3 region has the DNA TGTGCCAGCACCTTTAGTAGGGGCCCTGGGGACAATGAGCAGTTCTTC. Amino acid sequence: CASTFSRGPGDNEQFF.

This clonotype has ten or more counts. The chain uses TRBV7-6 and TRBJ2-3; tentative D call: TRBD2 (5 bases). This CDR3 has 13 residues. CDR1 is SGHVS and CDR2 is FNYEAQ in the germline V gene. Trimming took off 7 bases at V and 1 base at J, with 9 bases between the two ends. The CDR3 DNA reads as TGTGCCAGCAAGGAGGAGGGCACAGATACGCAGTATTTT. It specifies CASKEEGTDTQYF.

This clonotype occurred a few times. This rearrangement joins TRBV12-3 or TRBV12-4 to TRBJ2-1; perhaps TRBD2 as D (6 bases). The CDR3 is 16 residues long. Trimming removed 3 bases at V and 4 bases at J, with 16 bases between. The CDR3 region has the DNA TGTGCCAGCAGTTTGGGTCCGGGGGAGAAGTACAATGAGCAGTTCTTC. This sequence encodes CASSLGPGEKYNEQFF.

This clonotype was seen at least ten times. The V call is TRBV20-1, the J call TRBJ2-3; 8 nucleotides line up with TRBD2. CDR1 is DFQATT, CDR2 SNEGSKA, per germline (reference sequence). CDR3 length: 15 residues. The V and J ends lost 3 bases and 3 bases, in that order; junction bases with no gene match: 8. In DNA form, the CDR3 reads TGCAGTGCTAGTCCCAGCGGGGGATGGACAGATACGCAGTATTTT. Translating it yields CSASPSGGWTDTQYF.

There are many counts of this clonotype. This chain links TRBV4-2 with TRBJ2-1, with D perhaps given as TRBD1 or TRBD2 (6 bases each). The germline V gene has CDR1 LGHNA and CDR2 YNFKEQ. CDR3 size: 14 residues. Trimming removed 4 bases from V and 10 bases from J, with 17 bases in between. CDR3: CASSPGGPRQEQFF. CDR3 nucleotides: TGTGCCAGCAGCCCCGGGGGCCCTCGGCAGGAGCAGTTCTTC.

This clonotype was recorded at least ten times. The chain links TRBV7-9 to TRBJ2-5; D gene uncertain. Germline assignment: CDR1 SEHNR and CDR2 FQNEAQ (reference sequence). The V end was cut by 1 base, the J end by 3 bases, with 9 bases between. The CDR3 is made up of 14 amino acids. CDR3 amino acids: CASSLGNGEETQYF. CDR3 sequence (DNA): TGTGCCAGCAGCTTAGGAAACGGCGAAGAGACCCAGTACTTC.

V and J are TRBV3-1 and TRBJ2-1, with 12 bases lining up with TRBD2. This CDR3 contains 16 residues. Trimming at V came to 0 bases and at J to 7 bases, leaving 4 bases not matched to a gene. Per the germline V gene, CDR1 is LGHDT and CDR2 is YNNKEL (reference sequence). CDR3 in amino acids: CASSQERLAGDNEQFF. Here the CDR3 DNA reads TGTGCCAGCAGCCAAGAACGACTAGCGGGAGATAATGAGCAGTTCTTC.

The V gene is TRBV27, the J gene TRBJ1-3, with D perhaps matching TRBD1 (6 bases). Trimming shortened V by 6 bases and J by 4 bases, and 16 bases separated the two germline ends. CDR1 is MNHEY and CDR2 is SMNVEV in the germline V gene (reference sequence). This CDR3 region has 15 residues. The CDR3 spells CASSLRGKSGNTIYF. DNA of the CDR3: TGTGCCAGCAGCTTGAGGGGGAAGTCGGGAAACACCATATATTTT.

The chain couples TRBV11-2 to TRBJ1-1, with unresolved D. Germline CDR1 reads SGHAT; CDR2 reads FQNNGV. This CDR3 region has 14 residues. V was pared by 4 bases and J by 3 bases, with 12 bases between. In DNA form, the CDR3 reads TGTGCCAGCAGCTCAACCATCGGTCACACTGAAGCTTTCTTT. Translating gives CASSSTIGHTEAFF.

This clonotype was found a few times. The V gene is TRBV7-2, the J gene TRBJ2-2; unclear D gene. V lost 1 base, J lost 2 bases, and 5 bases lay in between. Germline CDR1 is SGHTA and CDR2 is FQGNSA. The CDR3 sequence is 14 residues long. CDR3 sequence reads: CASSLDPNTGELFF. The CDR3 bases are TGTGCCAGCAGCTTAGATCCCAACACCGGGGAGCTGTTTTTT.

This clonotype was found many times. This chain uses TRBV5-1 with TRBJ2-7; D gene ambiguous. This CDR3 is built from 13 residues. V lost 4 bases, J lost 0 bases, and 8 bases lay in between. Germline CDR1 SGHRS, CDR2 YFSETQ. The CDR3 nucleotides read TGCGCCAGCAGCCAATACTCCTCCTACGAGCAGTACTTC. Its protein is CASSQYSSYEQYF.

This clonotype was counted at least ten times. The rearrangement uses TRBV6-4 and TRBJ2-3, with 9 positions matching TRBD2. CDR3 length: 16 amino acids. CDR1 and CDR2 (germline): MRHNA, SNTAGT. J gave up 2 bases and V 0 bases, and 3 bases lay outside the gene matches. The CDR3 sequence is CASSDSTSGDTDTQYF. In DNA, the CDR3 is TGTGCCAGCAGTGACTCGACTAGCGGAGACACAGATACGCAGTATTTT.